The clone carrying this T cell receptor (beta chain) occurred a few times. Its target is unknown. These data belong to a study of T cell responses to AZD1222 COVID-19 vaccine. This CDR3 is built from 14 residues. With V trimmed by 5 bases and J by 3 bases, 5 bases remained unmatched. Germline CDR1 SGHAT, CDR2 FQDESV (reference sequence). Sequencing used immunoSEQ multiplex PCR; TCRdb keeps in-frame clones, though not all of them. This repertoire shows around 72,000 clones, around 87% found once; its top ten account for approximately 25%. Findings and caveats of the study: When two AZD1222 doses had been given, Spike-specific TCR breadth and depth rose. At study baseline, merely five or six AZD1222 recipients were seropositive.

The source was peripheral blood, collected on day 0 of AZD1222 vaccination. The origin of this receptor is an adult in good health. The rearrangement links TRBV11-1 to TRBJ2-3; the match to TRBD2 covers 7 bases. CDR3 residues: CASSPGRETDTQYF. Here the CDR3 DNA reads TGTGCCAGCAGCCCAGGGAGGGAAACAGATACGCAGTATTTT.